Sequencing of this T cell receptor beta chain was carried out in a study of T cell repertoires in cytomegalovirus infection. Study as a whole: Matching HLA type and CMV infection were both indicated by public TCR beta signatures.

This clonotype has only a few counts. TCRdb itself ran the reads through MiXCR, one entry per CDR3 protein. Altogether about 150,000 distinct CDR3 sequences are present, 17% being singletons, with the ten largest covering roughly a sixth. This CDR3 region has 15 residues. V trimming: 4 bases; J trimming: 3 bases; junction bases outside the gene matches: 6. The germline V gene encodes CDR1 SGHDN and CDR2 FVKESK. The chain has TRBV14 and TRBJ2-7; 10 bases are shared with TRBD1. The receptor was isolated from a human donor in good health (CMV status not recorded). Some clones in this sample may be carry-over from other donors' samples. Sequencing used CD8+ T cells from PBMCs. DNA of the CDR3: TGTGCCAGCAGCCCCATCCGGACAGGGGGCTACGAGCAGTACTTC. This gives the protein CASSPIRTGGYEQYF.